The sequence of this T cell receptor (beta chain) was determined in a study of T cells in Graves' hyperthyroidism and ophthalmopathy. There are many counts of this clonotype. CDR3 size: 20 residues. Germline lookup yields CDR1 MNHEY and CDR2 SMNVEV (reference sequence). The V and J ends lost 2 bases and 0 bases, in that order; junction bases with no gene match: 11. Regions amplified from RNA transcripts were the TCR beta CDR3 regions. A set of HTBI primers served as the primers for a first-round RT-PCR of the TCR CDR3. Via MiXCR, TCRdb re-called the multiplex PCR reads, giving one row per CDR3 protein. The table shows 600,000 or so distinct CDR3 sequences, with 13% to 15% occurring only once.

The sample taken for sequencing was blood. The TCR was taken from a woman aged 18 to 35 with Graves' ophthalmopathy. The chain is built from TRBV27 and TRBJ2-6; TRBD1 matches at 9 bases. The CDR3 nucleotides are TGTGCCAGCAGTTTAAAGGAGAGACAGGGGGTTTACTCTGGGGCCAACGTCCTGACTTTC. Its protein product is CASSLKERQGVYSGANVLTF.